A single sample is the source of the 8 T cell receptor beta chains below, sequenced in a study of blood T cell repertoires in COVID-19. The method was immunoSEQ multiplex PCR; TCRdb's version includes in-frame clones alone and lacks a portion of them. The sample has about 150,000 clones, 75% to 90% seen once. Sequenced material: peripheral blood. The receptor set was obtained from a man in his sixties with active or convalescent COVID-19.

The chain combines TRBV24-1 with TRBJ2-1; D is ambiguous. CDR3 length: 11 residues. Germline loops: CDR1 KGHDR, CDR2 SFDVKD. V was trimmed by 6 bases and J by 7 bases, leaving 6 bases between them. CDR3 region: CATSYLNEQFF. The CDR3 nucleotides are TGTGCCACCAGTTATCTGAATGAGCAGTTCTTC.

V and J are TRBV18 and TRBJ2-1, with a tentative D call TRBD2 (5 bases). Germline V gives CDR1 KGHSH, CDR2 LQKENI. V was trimmed by 3 bases and J by 9 bases, leaving 15 bases between them. The CDR3 totals 14 residues. CDR3 bases: TGTGCCAGCTCACCGGAAGTCTCGGGGAGTGAGCAGTTCTTC. Its protein is CASSPEVSGSEQFF.

The J gene is TRBJ2-7, the V gene TRBV6-5; 10 nucleotides agree with TRBD2. The CDR3 covers 14 residues. V lost 8 bases to trimming and J lost 6 bases; unmatched junction nucleotides: 10. In germline, CDR1 is MNHEY, CDR2 SVGAGI. DNA for the CDR3: TGTGCCAGCGGGCCCCCTAGCGGGGGTCGCGAGCAGTACTTC. Its protein product is CASGPPSGGREQYF.

The gene calls are TRBV5-5 and TRBJ2-3; 8 bases agree with TRBD2. Germline CDR1 reads SGHKS; CDR2 reads YYEKEE (reference sequence). J gave up 2 bases and V 4 bases, and 6 bases lay outside the gene matches. The CDR3 loop spans 15 amino acids. CDR3 nucleotide sequence: TGTGCCAGCAGCCGTCAAGCGGGGGACACAGATACGCAGTATTTT. The encoded protein is CASSRQAGDTDTQYF.

The rearrangement joins TRBV28 to TRBJ2-3; unclear D gene. There are 13 residues in the CDR3. The germline gives CDR1 MDHEN, CDR2 SYDVKM. Trimming took off 3 bases at V and 4 bases at J, with 8 bases between the two ends. The CDR3 bases are TGTGCCAGCAGTTTCGAGTCTCCAGATACGCAGTATTTT. Its protein product is CASSFESPDTQYF.

The chain recombines TRBV18 with TRBJ1-2; 8 bases match TRBD1. The V and J ends lost 5 bases and 2 bases, in that order; junction bases with no gene match: 1. The CDR3 is 13 residues long. Germline V lookup: CDR1 KGHSH, CDR2 LQKENI. The CDR3 reads CASSRQGNYGYTF. As DNA, the CDR3 is TGTGCCAGCTCAAGACAGGGGAACTATGGCTACACCTTC.

This clone was found once. The chain has TRBV7-3 and TRBJ1-2; the D is unclear. This CDR3 comprises 13 residues. V dropped 11 bases and J dropped 3 bases, with 16 bases sitting between them. CDR1 and CDR2 from the germline V gene are SGHTA and FQGTGA. The CDR3 spells CASGGGSDYGYTF. The CDR3 nucleotides read TGTGCCTCCGGAGGAGGCTCGGACTATGGCTACACCTTC. Drawing the rest from reference TRBV7-3 and TRBJ1-2, the complete variable domain is GAGVSQTPSNKVTEKGKYVELRCDPISGHTALYWYRQSLGQGPEFLIYFQGTGAADDSGLPNDRFFAVRPEGSVSTLKIQRTERGDSAVYLCASGGGSDYGYTFGSGTRLTVV.

In DNA, the CDR3 is TGTGCCAGCAGTTCACTCTATGGCTACACCTTC. Translation: CASSSLYGYTF. This chain links TRBV6-2 or TRBV6-3 with TRBJ1-2; D is unresolved. The V end lost 4 bases, the J end lost 4 bases, and 4 bases lay between the germline ends. This CDR3 is built from 11 residues. Germline values: CDR1 MNHEY, CDR2 SVGEGT.